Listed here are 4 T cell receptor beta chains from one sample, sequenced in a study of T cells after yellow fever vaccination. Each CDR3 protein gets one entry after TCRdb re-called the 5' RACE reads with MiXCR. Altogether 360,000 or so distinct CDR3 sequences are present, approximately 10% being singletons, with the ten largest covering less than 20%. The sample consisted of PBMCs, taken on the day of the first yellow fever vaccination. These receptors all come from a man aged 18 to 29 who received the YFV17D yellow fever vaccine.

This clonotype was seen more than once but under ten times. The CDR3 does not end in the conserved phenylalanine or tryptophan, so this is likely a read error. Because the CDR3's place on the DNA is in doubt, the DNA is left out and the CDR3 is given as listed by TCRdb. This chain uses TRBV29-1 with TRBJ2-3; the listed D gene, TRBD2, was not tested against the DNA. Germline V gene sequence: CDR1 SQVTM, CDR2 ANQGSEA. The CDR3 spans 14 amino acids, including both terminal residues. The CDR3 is CSVEDFNGGLAGAL.

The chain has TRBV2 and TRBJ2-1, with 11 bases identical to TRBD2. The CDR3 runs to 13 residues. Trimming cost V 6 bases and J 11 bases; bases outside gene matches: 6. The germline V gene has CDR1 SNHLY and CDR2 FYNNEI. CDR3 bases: TGTGCCAGCAGGTCTCTAGCGGGGGGCAAGCAGTTCTTC. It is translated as CASRSLAGGKQFF.

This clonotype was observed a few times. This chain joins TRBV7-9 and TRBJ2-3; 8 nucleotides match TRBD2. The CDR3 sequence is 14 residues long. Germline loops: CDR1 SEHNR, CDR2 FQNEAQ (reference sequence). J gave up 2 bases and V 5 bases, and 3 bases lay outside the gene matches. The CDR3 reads CASSVSGATDTQYF. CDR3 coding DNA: TGTGCCAGCAGCGTTAGCGGGGCCACAGATACGCAGTATTTT.

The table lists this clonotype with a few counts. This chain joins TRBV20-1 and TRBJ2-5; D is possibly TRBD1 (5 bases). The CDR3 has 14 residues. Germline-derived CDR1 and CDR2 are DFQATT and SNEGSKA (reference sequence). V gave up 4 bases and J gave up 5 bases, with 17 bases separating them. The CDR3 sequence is CSAIRGGPGETQYF. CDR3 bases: TGCAGTGCTATAAGGGGTGGGCCCGGGGAGACCCAGTACTTC.